This TCR beta chain was captured in a study of regulatory T cells in long-lasting Graves disease. The germline V and J ends were trimmed by 7 bases and 6 bases, with 15 bases remaining between them. The CDR3 is made up of 13 amino acids. Germline V CDR1 and CDR2: LNHDA, SQIVND (reference sequence). Building of the TCR beta libraries involved iRepertoire HTBI primers and Arm-PCR of CDR3 regions. TCRdb re-called the multiplex PCR reads with MiXCR, one entry per CDR3 protein. The table has nearly 350,000 distinct CDR3 sequences, 15% to 20% seen once. Study results and caveats: Persistent disease was characterized by preferential usage of TRBV28, TRBJ1-2 and TRBJ2-5. Patients with persistent Graves' had lower TCR diversity than newly diagnosed patients.

Concerning this clonotype itself: Antigen unknown.

The sample's time point: persistent/refractory GD, antithyroid drugs over 5 years with positive TRAb. Construction of the TCR library relied on RNA isolated from PBMCs. The chain joins TRBV19 to TRBJ1-2, with no clear D. The sample here was peripheral blood mononuclear cells (PBMCs), taken when the disease was refractory, from a patient treated with antithyroid drugs. This sequence was found in a female donor with Graves disease. CDR3 loop: CASTSRGLDGYTF. CDR3 sequence (DNA): TGTGCCAGTACCTCACGGGGTCTGGATGGCTACACCTTC.